Included here is one TCR beta chain sequence, with context. Its antigen is not yet known. Per-base quality was not reported, and no clone a single base away is much larger than it. What the time point label conveys for this sample: cells obtained before transplantation from donor or recipient. CD3+CD4+ and CD3+CD8+ populations were FACS-sorted from unstimulated pre-transplant donor and recipient cells taken from spleen or lymph nodes. The receptor library was made with the immunoSEQ multiplex PCR assay. In most patients, genomic DNA was isolated using the Qiagen DNeasy Blood and Tissue Kit and sent frozen to Adaptive Biotechnologies for TCR sequencing. High-throughput TCR-beta CDR3 sequencing of genomic DNA from most patients was performed by Adaptive Biotechnologies. Turning to the authors' computational methods: Adaptive's ImmunoSEQ software was the source of the TCR sequencing data for about 17 patients, while a few other patients were processed with MiXCR and VDJtools. To correct CD4 versus CD8 sorting errors, sequences present in both subsets at a frequency ratio below 5:1 were removed. Because the origin of CDR3 nucleotide sequences shared between donor and recipient could not be assigned, those sequences were removed. To count as alloreactive, a clone needed at least 2-fold expansion over unstimulated cells and a minimum CFSE-low frequency of 0.002% (template counts) or 0.001% (read counts). Mappable clones were those detected in sequenced pre-transplant spleen, lymph node, or MLR CFSE-low populations of the donor or recipient. Cumulative frequency of alloreactive clones was calculated as a percentage of all sequences weighted by copy number. This immuneACCESS table, as held by TCRdb, lists in-frame sequences with V and J called but not all clones. Of the missing ones, under half trace to an unresolved V gene in checked studies; the others have no known cause. V and J calls and clone size are copied from that table; D and trimming were computed from the DNA. The sample has some 86,000 clones on record, under 95% of them singletons. 5% to 6.5% of the sample is in the top ten clones.

This sample is part of a study of graft-versus-host responses after intestinal transplantation (dated by TCRdb to the early 2020s). Study-level background: The transplants that recipients got were multivisceral, liver-intestinal, or isolated intestinal. Donor T cell macrochimerism was defined as a peak of at least 4% donor T cells among recipient peripheral blood mononuclear cells. The cohort enrolled 20 to 30 intestinal transplant recipients including one retransplant, and a few patients lacking pretransplant specimens were excluded. Rather than being sequenced by the commercial service, samples from three later patients were sequenced in-house on an Illumina MiSeq and processed with MiXCR. Bulk TCR-beta CDR3 sequencing was used to track graft-versus-host and host-versus-graft alloreactive T cell clones in the graft, circulation and bone marrow after intestinal transplantation. To identify alloreactive clones, pre-transplant mixed lymphocyte reaction products were sequenced and compared with unstimulated pre-transplant donor and recipient T cells. Anti-thymocyte globulin induction was given to all recipients, followed by maintenance tacrolimus and steroids for approximately three years. Summary of the overall study and its limitations: GvH clones turned up in recipient bone marrow, with some appearing earlier in ileal mucosa or blood, a pattern consistent with an intestinal mucosal origin. Early after transplant, peak levels of circulating GvH clones were found to be associated with declines in HvG clones. In the allografts of patients with donor T cell macrochimerism, GvH to HvG T cell clonal ratios were high. The conclusions were limited by the relatively low number and heterogeneity of the intestinal transplant patients.

The receptor was isolated from a human donor who received an intestinal transplant. The sample was unstimulated CD8+ T cells sorted from spleen or lymph node cells, taken before intestinal transplant.

The base sequence is TGTGCCAGCAGCGCAGGACCTTCTAATGAAAAACTGTTTTTT. It encodes CASSAGPSNEKLFF. Recombination linked TRBV9 to TRBJ1-4; the D gene lacks a confident call. CDR1 and CDR2 (SGDLS, YYNGEE) derive from the germline V gene. V drops 3 bases and J drops 3 bases, leaving 9 bases in between. CDR3 length: 14 amino acids, cysteine to phenylalanine. The kept DNA is CDR3 alone, 42 bases in frame from the first base.